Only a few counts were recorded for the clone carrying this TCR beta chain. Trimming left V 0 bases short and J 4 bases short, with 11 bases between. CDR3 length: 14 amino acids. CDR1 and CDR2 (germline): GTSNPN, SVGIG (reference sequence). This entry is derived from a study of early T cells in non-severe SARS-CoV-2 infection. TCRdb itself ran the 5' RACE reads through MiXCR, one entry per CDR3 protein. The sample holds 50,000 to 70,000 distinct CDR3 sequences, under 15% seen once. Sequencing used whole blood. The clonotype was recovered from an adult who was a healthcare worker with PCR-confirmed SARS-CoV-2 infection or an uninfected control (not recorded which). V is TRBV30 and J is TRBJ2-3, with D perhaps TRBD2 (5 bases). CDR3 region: CAWSVSGGPDTQYF. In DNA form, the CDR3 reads TGTGCCTGGAGTGTTTCCGGAGGTCCAGATACGCAGTATTTT.